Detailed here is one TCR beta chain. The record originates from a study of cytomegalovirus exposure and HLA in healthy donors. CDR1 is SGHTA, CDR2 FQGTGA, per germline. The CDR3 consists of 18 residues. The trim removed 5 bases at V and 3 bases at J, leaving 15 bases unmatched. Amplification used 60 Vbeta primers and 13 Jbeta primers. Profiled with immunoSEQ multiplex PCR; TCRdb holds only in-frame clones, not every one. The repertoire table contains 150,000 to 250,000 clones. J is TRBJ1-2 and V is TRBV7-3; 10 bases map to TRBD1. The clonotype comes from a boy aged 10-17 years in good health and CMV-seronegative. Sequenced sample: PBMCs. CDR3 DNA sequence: TGTGCCAGCAGCCCCGTGTGGGACAGGGGATCATTATACTATGGCTACACCTTC. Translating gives CASSPVWDRGSLYYGYTF.